This T cell receptor (beta chain) stems from a study of cytomegalovirus exposure and HLA in healthy donors. Study observations and caveats: For most TCR beta V segments, an earlier analysis put the productive rate at about 90% or about 30% of the time. The study recorded about 150 TCR beta chains that were cytomegalovirus-associated. Likely technical artifact: a cluster of highly shared sequence variants.

This CDR3 comprises 13 residues. Germline values: CDR1 PRHDT, CDR2 FYEKMQ (reference sequence). V was clipped by 5 bases and J by 5 bases; unmatched bases: 4. Primers for the PCR totalled 60 Vbeta and 13 Jbeta. As processed by the authors: Later reanalysis found 75 million to 95 million unique TCR beta chains, roughly 10 million of them shared. Sequenced by immunoSEQ multiplex PCR; TCRdb stores in-frame clones only, minus some. Clone size and V and J calls were adopted from that table, with D and trimming inferred from the DNA. The profile shows about 120,000 clones, 81% of them singletons. This clone was detected a few times. Its antigen is still unknown.

The clonotype originates from a woman aged 40 to 50 in good health and CMV-seronegative. The sample taken for sequencing was PBMCs. J is TRBJ2-7 and V is TRBV13; 9 bases line up with TRBD1. In DNA form, the CDR3 reads TGTGCCAGCAGCCGGGACAGGGCCGACGAGCAGTACTTC. This translates into CASSRDRADEQYF.